This T cell receptor beta chain was captured by sequencing in a study of tumor-infiltrating lymphocytes in primary liver carcinoma (dated by TCRdb to about 2017). With regard to the full study: Four or five patients with histopathologically diagnosed primary liver carcinoma underwent surgical resection in China between November 2015 and March 2016. Hepatocellular carcinoma (four) or combined HCC and intrahepatic cholangiocarcinoma (one) was present in the five patients, who were three men and two women aged 30 to 69 years. Tumors of the five patients were stage T1-T3 N0M0 with maximum diameters of about 4 to 10 cm. Each sample produced about 3.65 to 8 million productive TCRbeta reads, and read depth showed no significant difference between tissue types. For each liver tumor, the study sampled five regions along with adjacent normal tissue and blood, and applied TCRbeta repertoire sequencing, expression microarrays and whole-exome sequencing. A total of 35 or so specimens from 5 patients, comprising approximately 25 tumor regions, 5 adjacent noncancerous liver tissues and 5 peripheral blood samples, were covered by TCRbeta repertoire sequencing. High reproducibility was observed for the technical replicate repertoires, with mean shared-clone rates approximately 0.92 and correlation coefficients above 0.95.

RNA from unsorted whole blood was extracted with TRIzol reagent, and germline DNA was obtained with the DNeasy Blood & Tissue kit. Patients had chronic HBV infection and were treatment-naive at sampling. Around 3.6 milliliters of peripheral blood were collected into K2EDTA tubes before surgery. There are a few counts of this clonotype. Its antigen has not been determined. The sample holds no much larger clone one base away, and base qualities are not on file. Cut back by 11 bases and 1 base, the V and J ends lie 11 bases apart. In the germline V gene (reference sequence), CDR1 corresponds to PRHDT and CDR2 to FYEKMQ. There are 13 amino acids in the CDR3, from cysteine to phenylalanine inclusive. Kept here is only the CDR3 DNA, which spans 39 bases and is read in frame from base 1. A constant-region primer and ProtoScript II reverse transcriptase were used to reverse-transcribe TCRbeta-specific cDNA from roughly 480 ng total RNA. Construction of the TCRbeta libraries relied on three nested rounds of multiplex PCR, following a slightly modified ARM-PCR procedure. Each of the first two PCR rounds ran for 9 to 11 cycles using multiplex TRBV1-TRBV30 forward primers together with a Cbeta reverse primer. A final 25-cycle PCR with Deep VentR polymerase added sample barcodes and Illumina adapters. Amplicons of 200-500 bp were gel-purified with a QIAquick gel extraction kit before sequencing. An Illumina HiSeq 2500 was used to sequence the TCRbeta amplicons with 250-bp paired-end reads. Regarding the original processing steps: Trimmomatic v0.33 was used to quality-trim the reads, and FLASH v1.2.11 was used to merge paired reads so that full CDR3 sequences could be recovered. MiGEC v1.2.1b assigned V, D and J germline segments to the rearranged TCRbeta sequences. Clonotype statistics, along with Shannon-Wiener diversity indices, were calculated using VDJtools v1.0.0. To cut down on sampling bias, every analysis after diversity analysis relied on just the 250 most abundant clonotypes from each sample. TCRdb handled the public reads itself, with Q25 trimming in fastp and clone calling in MiXCR, and kept productive beta chains. Each entry is one CDR3 protein sequence, shown with its most common DNA and genes. None of the V and J calls come from the authors' own analysis; TCRdb made them. Recorded for this sample are about 180,000 distinct CDR3 sequences; 50% to 75% of them occurred a single time. Approximately 65% of the sample is in the top ten clones.

The paper as a whole reports these results and caveats: Repertoire overlap was higher between tumor regions (mean around 36%) than tumor-adjacent (17%) or tumor-blood (roughly 14%) pairs, consistent with antigen-driven expansion. Only 4 or 5 patients were included in the study, and the authors note that the findings should be validated in a larger study. Since the samples were bulk and unsorted, there was no way to compare CD4+ and CD8+ T cell repertoires. The top 250 clones accounted for a significantly greater share of the repertoire in tumors than in blood (p = 0.039). Only the TCR beta chain was sequenced, which likely underestimates true repertoire diversity because unpaired alpha chains were not captured.

The clonotype comes from a man in his forties with primary liver carcinoma and hepatitis B virus infection. The sequenced material came from peripheral blood. Here the chain combines TRBV13 and TRBJ2-2; the D gene is possibly TRBD2, with 5 bases matching. The CDR3 in this case is CASRLQNTGELFF. The sequenced DNA: TGTGCCTCGAGACTACAGAACACCGGGGAGCTGTTTTTT.